This T cell receptor beta chain is from a study of glioma-infiltrating T cells after dendritic cell vaccination. Assay: immunoSEQ multiplex PCR; the TCRdb copy retains only in-frame clones and omits some. The sample shows about 99,000 clones, roughly 79% of them seen only once. Germline lookup yields CDR1 MNHEY and CDR2 SMNVEV (reference sequence). The CDR3 covers 15 residues. V dropped 10 bases and J dropped 3 bases, with 21 bases sitting between them. This specimen consisted of blood, obtained before dendritic cell vaccination. The clonotype was recovered from a human donor with glioblastoma. The V gene is TRBV27, the J gene TRBJ1-1; TRBD1 might be the D (6 bases). The CDR3 region is CATDRTLSRDTEAFF. The CDR3 DNA is TGTGCCACCGACAGGACCCTCTCTAGGGACACTGAAGCTTTCTTT.